This TCR beta chain was sequenced in a study of graft-versus-host responses after intestinal transplantation. Broader study findings: GvH clones appeared in recipient marrow, some first in ileum or blood.

Points on this clone: Its antigen is still unknown.

Sequenced by immunoSEQ multiplex PCR; TCRdb stores in-frame clones only, minus some. The table includes more than 95,000 clones, more than 85% detected once. Germline V CDR1 and CDR2: LNHDA, SQIVND (reference sequence). CDR3 length equals 12 residues. V dropped 5 bases and J dropped 15 bases, with 17 bases sitting between them. This clonotype was sampled from a human donor who received an intestinal transplant. The chain has TRBV19 and TRBJ2-1; the D is unclear. The sequences come from unstimulated CD4+ T cells sorted from spleen or lymph node cells, collected before intestinal transplant. The CDR3 DNA is TGTGCCAGTAGTGGCGGAGTCTATAGTCGGTTCTTC. This gives the protein CASSGGVYSRFF.